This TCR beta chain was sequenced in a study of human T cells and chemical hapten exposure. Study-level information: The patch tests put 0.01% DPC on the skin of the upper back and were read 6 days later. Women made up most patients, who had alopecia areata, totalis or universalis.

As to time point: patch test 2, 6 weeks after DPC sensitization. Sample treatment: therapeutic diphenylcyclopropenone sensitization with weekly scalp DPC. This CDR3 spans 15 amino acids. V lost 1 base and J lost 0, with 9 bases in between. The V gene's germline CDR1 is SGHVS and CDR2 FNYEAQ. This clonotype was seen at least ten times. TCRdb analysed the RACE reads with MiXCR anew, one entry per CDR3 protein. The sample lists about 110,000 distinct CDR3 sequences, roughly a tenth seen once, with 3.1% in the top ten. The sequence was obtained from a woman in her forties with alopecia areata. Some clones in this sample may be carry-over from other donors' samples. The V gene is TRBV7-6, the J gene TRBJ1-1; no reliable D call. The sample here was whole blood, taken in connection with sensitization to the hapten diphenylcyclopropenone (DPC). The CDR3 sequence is CASSLEASLNTEAFF. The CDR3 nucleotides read TGTGCCAGCAGCTTAGAGGCCAGTCTGAACACTGAAGCTTTCTTT.